Shown below are 9 T cell receptor beta chains from a single sample sequenced in a study of beta chain features in type 1 diabetes. Every isolated RNA sample was fully reverse transcribed, so sequencing captured expressed TCRB transcripts. Assay: immunoSEQ multiplex PCR; the TCRdb copy retains only in-frame clones and omits some. The sample yields around 250,000 clones, 27% seen once. Material: central memory CD4+ T cells from blood. The source is a man aged 25 to 40 in good health.

The chain is built from TRBV2 and TRBJ2-1; D is perhaps TRBD1 or TRBD2 (6 bases each). CDR1 is SNHLY, CDR2 FYNNEI, per germline. The CDR3 is 13 amino acids. V was clipped by 5 bases and J by 8 bases, with 13 bases between them. The CDR3 reads CASSKAEGDEQFF. For the CDR3, the DNA is TGTGCCAGCAGTAAGGCGGAGGGGGATGAGCAGTTCTTC.

The chain recombines TRBV4-3 with TRBJ2-1; 12 bases are shared with TRBD2. Germline CDR1 is LGHNA and CDR2 is YSLEER. The junction had 12 bases not matched to a gene; V was cut back by 0 bases and J by 0 bases. The CDR3 length is 21 residues. For the CDR3, the DNA is TGCGCCAGCAGCCAAGATCCCCCTAGCGGGAGGGCCAGGAGCTCCTACAATGAGCAGTTCTTC. This translates into CASSQDPPSGRARSSYNEQFF.

The chain recombines TRBV2 with TRBJ2-4, with D possibly being TRBD2 (5 bases). Germline CDR1 reads SNHLY; CDR2 reads FYNNEI. The CDR3 loop spans 12 amino acids. Trimming removed 5 bases at V and 8 bases at J, with 10 bases between. This CDR3 reads CASSTGEYIQYF. CDR3 bases: TGTGCCAGCAGTACCGGGGAGTACATTCAGTACTTC.

In its sample, this clone was seen a few times. The chain employs TRBV15 and TRBJ2-1; 11 bases align to TRBD2. The junction had 8 bases not matched to a gene; V was cut back by 0 bases and J by 10 bases. The CDR3 extends over 16 amino acids. The germline V gene has CDR1 LNHNV and CDR2 YYDKDF (reference sequence). The CDR3 DNA sequence: TGTGCCACCAGCAGAGACTGGACTAGCGGGCCCTTAGAGCAGTTCTTC. It codes for CATSRDWTSGPLEQFF.

This clone has more than one count but fewer than ten. V is TRBV29-1 and J is TRBJ1-1; D perhaps matches TRBD1 (6 bases). This CDR3 is 13 amino acids long. Germline V gene sequence: CDR1 SQVTM, CDR2 ANQGSEA. The germline V and J ends were trimmed by 5 bases and 4 bases, with 14 bases remaining between them. The CDR3 here is CSVNKGGTTEAFF. The CDR3 DNA reads TGCAGCGTTAATAAGGGGGGTACCACTGAAGCTTTCTTT.

The chain joins TRBV9 to TRBJ2-1, with 7 positions matching TRBD2. Germline V gives CDR1 SGDLS, CDR2 YYNGEE. The CDR3 is 15 amino acids. V was pared by 3 bases and J by 4 bases, with 7 bases of the junction left unmatched. The CDR3 DNA reads TGTGCCAGCAGCGCCCCACAAGCGGGGTACAATGAGCAGTTCTTC. Its protein product is CASSAPQAGYNEQFF.

This rearrangement joins TRBV6-5 to TRBJ1-2, with TRBD1 matching over 9 bases. The CDR3 runs to 13 residues. Germline V CDR1 and CDR2: MNHEY, SVGAGI. V shed 11 bases, J shed 7 bases, and the junction held 11 bases outside the gene matches. CDR3 bases: TGTGCCTCCTGGGGACAGGGAGGCCTTGGCTACACCTTC. Its translation is CASWGQGGLGYTF.

In this sample, this clone turned up a few times. The chain is built from TRBV29-1 and TRBJ2-3, with D possibly matching TRBD1 (6 bases). Trimming removed 1 base from V and 2 bases from J, with 10 bases in between. The CDR3 covers 14 residues. Germline V gives CDR1 SQVTM, CDR2 ANQGSEA. The CDR3 bases are TGCAGCGTTGAAGGGGGGCCTTCCACAGATACGCAGTATTTT. Residues: CSVEGGPSTDTQYF.

The chain couples TRBV7-2 to TRBJ2-5; no definite D call. With the DNA end fitting TRBJ2-7 better, the J assignment may be wrong. The CDR3 is made up of 14 amino acids. Per the germline V gene, CDR1 is SGHTA and CDR2 is FQGNSA. The CDR3: CASSLQTESYEQYF. The CDR3 DNA follows: TGTGCCAGCAGCTTACAAACAGAGTCCTACGAGCAGTACTTC.